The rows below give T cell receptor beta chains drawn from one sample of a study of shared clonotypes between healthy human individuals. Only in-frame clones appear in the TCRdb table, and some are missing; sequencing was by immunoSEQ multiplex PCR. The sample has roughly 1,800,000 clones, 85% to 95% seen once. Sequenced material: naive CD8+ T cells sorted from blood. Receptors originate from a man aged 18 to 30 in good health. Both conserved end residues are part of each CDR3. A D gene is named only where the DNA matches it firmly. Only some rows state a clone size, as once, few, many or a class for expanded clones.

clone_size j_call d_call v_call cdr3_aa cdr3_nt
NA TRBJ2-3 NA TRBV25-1 CASGPTVNPTDTQYF TGTGCCAGCGGCCCGACAGTGAACCCCACAGATACGCAGTATTTT
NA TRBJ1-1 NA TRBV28 CASSFNAEAFF TGTGCCAGCAGTTTCAACGCTGAAGCTTTCTTT
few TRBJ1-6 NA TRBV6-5 CASSTINSPLHF TGTGCCAGCAGTACCATCAATTCACCCCTCCACTTT
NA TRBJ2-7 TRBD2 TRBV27 CASSRPPGTSGSSSYEQYF TGTGCCAGCAGTCGCCCCCCCGGGACTAGCGGTTCTAGCTCCTACGAGCAGTACTTC
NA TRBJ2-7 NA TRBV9 CASSDPYEQYF TGTGCCAGCAGCGACCCCTACGAGCAGTACTTC
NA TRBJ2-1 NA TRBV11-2 CASSLDPVAASSYNEQFF TGTGCCAGCAGCTTAGATCCCGTAGCAGCGAGCTCCTACAATGAGCAGTTCTTC
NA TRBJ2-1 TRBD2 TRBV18 CASSPRLAPYDEQFF TGTGCCAGCTCACCTAGACTAGCGCCATACGATGAGCAGTTCTTC
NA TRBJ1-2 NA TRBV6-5 CASSWQGEGNGYTF TGTGCCAGCAGTTGGCAGGGAGAGGGAAATGGCTACACCTTC
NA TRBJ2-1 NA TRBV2 CASRPGREPGYNEQFF TGTGCCAGCAGACCGGGACGCGAACCGGGGTACAATGAGCAGTTCTTC
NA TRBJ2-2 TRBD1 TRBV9 CASSVEKRTGGTGELFF TGTGCCAGCAGCGTGGAAAAAAGGACAGGGGGCACCGGGGAGCTGTTTTTT
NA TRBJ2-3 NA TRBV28 CASSFNSQGRADTQYF TGTGCCAGCAGTTTTAATAGTCAGGGGCGCGCAGATACGCAGTATTTT
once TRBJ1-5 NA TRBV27 CASSLGFRDANSNQPQHF TGTGCCAGCAGTTTAGGTTTTAGGGACGCCAATAGCAATCAGCCCCAGCATTTT
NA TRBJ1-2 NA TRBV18 CASSEDSYGYTF TGTGCCAGCTCAGAAGACAGTTATGGCTACACCTTC
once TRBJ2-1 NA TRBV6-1 CASGPTNEQFF TGTGCCAGCGGTCCTACCAATGAGCAGTTCTTC
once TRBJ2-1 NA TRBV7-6 CASSLAFLRADTAYNEQFF TGTGCCAGCAGCTTAGCCTTCCTCAGGGCAGACACGGCCTACAATGAGCAGTTCTTC